The 18 T cell receptor beta chains listed next were all sequenced from one sample in a study of blood T cell repertoires in COVID-19. Repertoires were generated with immunoSEQ multiplex PCR, while TCRdb's copy carries only in-frame clones and drops some. Among some 150,000 clones listed, around 83% were seen once. Sequenced sample: peripheral blood. The receptor set was obtained from a woman in her sixties with COVID-19, enrolled during active disease.

The chain has TRBV7-2 and TRBJ1-3, with unresolved D. This CDR3 has 14 amino acids. CDR1 is SGHTA, CDR2 FQGNSA, per germline. Trimming took 8 bases from V and 2 from J, leaving 13 bases between them. The CDR3 nucleotides are TGTGCCAGCTCAGGTGGACTTACTGGAAACACCATATATTTT. Protein sequence: CASSGGLTGNTIYF.

The chain recombines TRBV5-4 with TRBJ1-1; D is uncertain. V lost 3 bases to trimming and J lost 0 bases, with 9 bases between them. The CDR3 totals 14 residues. The germline V gene has CDR1 SGHNT and CDR2 YYREEE (reference sequence). The CDR3 DNA follows: TGTGCCAGCAGCTCCGGACTCCTGAACACTGAAGCTTTCTTT. Translation: CASSSGLLNTEAFF.

This clone was seen only once. The chain has TRBV29-1 and TRBJ1-1, with 7 nucleotides matching TRBD1. Germline CDR1 and CDR2: SQVTM and ANQGSEA. V shed 6 bases, J shed 0 bases, and the junction held 4 bases outside the gene matches. CDR3 size: 13 residues. CDR3 sequence reads: CSVKTGLNTEAFF. The CDR3 DNA reads TGCAGCGTGAAGACAGGGCTGAACACTGAAGCTTTCTTT.

The V and J genes are TRBV11-3 and TRBJ2-1; D is perhaps TRBD1 (7 bases). Deletions cut 5 bases from V and 7 bases from J, with 15 bases between. Germline V gene sequence: CDR1 SGHNT, CDR2 YENEEA. The CDR3 sequence is 14 residues long. CDR3 sequence: CASSPGGLENEQFF. The CDR3, as DNA: TGTGCCAGCAGCCCAGGGGGGTTGGAGAATGAGCAGTTCTTC.

The chain joins TRBV3-1 (or the pseudogene TRBV3-2) to TRBJ2-3; 10 bases line up with TRBD2. V was pared by 1 base and J by 0 bases, with 7 bases of the junction left unmatched. Germline V gene data show CDR1 as LGHDT and CDR2 as YNNKEL (reference sequence). This CDR3 is 18 amino acids long. The CDR3 loop reads CASSQVISGGLSTDTQYF. CDR3 bases: TGTGCCAGCAGCCAAGTGATTAGCGGGGGGCTTAGCACAGATACGCAGTATTTT.

J is TRBJ1-2 and V is TRBV11-1; TRBD1 matches at 7 bases. Losses at the gene ends were 0 bases for V and 4 bases for J; bases not matched to a gene: 14. The V gene's germline CDR1 is SGHAT and CDR2 FQDESV (reference sequence). The CDR3 is 18 amino acids. This CDR3 is CASSLAPIPQGTGYGYTF. In DNA form, the CDR3 reads TGTGCCAGCAGCTTAGCGCCAATTCCACAGGGGACCGGCTATGGCTACACCTTC.

The V gene is TRBV5-1, the J gene TRBJ2-3; 9 bases agree with TRBD2. CDR3 length equals 18 residues. Per germline, CDR1 SGHRS and CDR2 YFSETQ. Trimming at V came to 5 bases and at J to 0 bases, leaving 13 bases not matched to a gene. The chain's CDR3 is CASRGPIGGRGSTDTQYF. Here the CDR3 DNA reads TGCGCCAGCAGAGGTCCCATCGGCGGGAGGGGGAGCACAGATACGCAGTATTTT. The variable domain in full, with the rest retrieved from reference TRBV5-1 and TRBJ2-3, is KAGVTQTPRYLIKTRGQQVTLSCSPISGHRSVSWYQQTPGQGLQFLFEYFSETQRNKGNFPGRFSGRQFSNSRSEMNVSTLELGDSALYLCASRGPIGGRGSTDTQYFGPGTRLTVL.

This rearrangement joins TRBV4-1 to TRBJ2-4; 11 bases fit TRBD2. Unmatched junction bases numbered 10, after V lost 0 bases and J lost 3 bases. The germline CDR1 and CDR2 sequences are MGHRA and YSYEKL. This CDR3 contains 19 residues. The CDR3 region is CASSQDLLAGVNLKNIQYF. The CDR3 DNA is TGCGCCAGCAGCCAAGACTTACTAGCGGGAGTTAATCTCAAAAACATTCAGTACTTC.

The V and J genes are TRBV10-3 and TRBJ2-5; maybe TRBD1 (5 bases). The germline V gene encodes CDR1 ENHRY and CDR2 SYGVKD. The CDR3 totals 14 residues. V lost 4 bases to trimming and J lost 4 bases, with 13 bases between them. CDR3 DNA: TGTGCCATCAGTGGTTCTAAGGGGCGAGAGACCCAGTACTTC. It encodes CAISGSKGRETQYF.

DNA for the CDR3: TGCACCAGCAGCCATGTCGGTTACGAGCAGTACTTC. Protein product: CTSSHVGYEQYF. The rearrangement joins TRBV1 to TRBJ2-5; the table's D call TRBD2 went unverified against the DNA. The closer fit of TRBJ2-7 to the DNA end suggests the J call may be wrong. TRBV1 is labeled a pseudogene. The CDR3 spans 12 residues.

This chain connects TRBV2 to TRBJ2-2; a possible D gene is TRBD1 (5 bases). Germline CDR1 reads SNHLY; CDR2 reads FYNNEI. This CDR3 comprises 14 residues. Trimming removed 6 bases from V and 4 bases from J, with 12 bases in between. The CDR3 protein is CASRTPGITGELFF. The CDR3 DNA reads as TGTGCCAGCAGGACGCCAGGGATCACCGGGGAGCTGTTTTTT.

The gene calls are TRBV7-2 and TRBJ2-1; the match to TRBD1 covers 9 bases. This CDR3 spans 15 amino acids. The V gene's germline CDR1 is SGHTA and CDR2 FQGNSA. With 2 bases clipped from V and 3 bases from J, the junction kept 2 bases outside the gene matches. In nucleotides, the CDR3 is TGTGCCAGCAGCTTACCGGACAGGGGCTACAATGAGCAGTTCTTC. Amino acids: CASSLPDRGYNEQFF.

The chain recombines TRBV27 with TRBJ1-6; D might be TRBD1 (5 bases). V was shortened by 0 bases and J by 1 base, with 13 bases between the two germline ends. The CDR3 extends over 18 amino acids. Germline CDR1 is MNHEY and CDR2 is SMNVEV (reference sequence). CDR3 DNA: TGTGCCAGCAGTTTATCGAACGTGGGGGGGTCCTATAATTCACCCCTCCACTTT. Its translation is CASSLSNVGGSYNSPLHF.

As DNA, the CDR3 is TGCGCCAGCAGCTTGACTAGCGGGCCCACAGATACGCAGTATTTT. Its translation is CASSLTSGPTDTQYF. The V call is TRBV5-1, the J call TRBJ2-3; 9 bases align to TRBD2. The trim removed 1 base at V and 2 bases at J, leaving 2 bases unmatched. Germline V gives CDR1 SGHRS, CDR2 YFSETQ. This CDR3 has 15 residues.

The chain combines TRBV7-9 with TRBJ1-1; D gene unclear. Germline V gene lookup returns CDR1 SEHNR and CDR2 FQNEAQ (reference sequence). There are 12 residues in the CDR3. Deletions cut 6 bases from V and 6 bases from J, with 11 bases between. The CDR3: CASSREGPEAFF. Here the CDR3 DNA reads TGTGCCAGCAGTCGAGAGGGCCCTGAAGCTTTCTTT.

The chain joins TRBV11-2 to TRBJ1-2; D uncertain. This CDR3 comprises 14 residues. V lost 5 bases, J lost 7 bases, and 17 bases lay in between. Germline V gene lookup returns CDR1 SGHAT and CDR2 FQNNGV. CDR3 in DNA: TGTGCCAGCAGCACTCACGGAACTAAGTCTGGCTACACCTTC. Translated: CASSTHGTKSGYTF.

The V call is TRBV7-8, the J call TRBJ1-5; 7 positions agree with TRBD1. The CDR3 covers 17 residues. CDR1 and CDR2 from the germline V gene are SGHVS and FQNEAQ. J lost 3 bases, V lost 5 bases, and 13 bases had no gene match. The DNA for the CDR3 is TGTGCCAGCAGCCGTGGGACAGCCGTCGGGGTCAATCAGCCCCAGCATTTT. Its protein product is CASSRGTAVGVNQPQHF.

J is TRBJ1-5 and V is TRBV19, with D possibly matching TRBD1 (6 bases). The CDR3 runs to 14 residues. Germline assignment: CDR1 LNHDA and CDR2 SQIVND (reference sequence). Trimming removed 9 bases at V and 7 bases at J, with 19 bases between. The CDR3 DNA reads as TGTGCCAGCGAGATCAGGGGTTTGGGGCAGCCCCAGCATTTT. Residues: CASEIRGLGQPQHF.